The 24 T cell receptor beta chains given below trace back to one sample, sequenced in a study of blood T cell repertoires in COVID-19. Sequencing was performed with immunoSEQ multiplex PCR; in TCRdb, only in-frame clones are kept and a portion is missing. This sample has roughly 430,000 clones, with 70% to 90% found just once. Sample: PBMCs or T cells enriched from blood (not recorded which). These receptors came from a woman aged 18-30 years who had been exposed to COVID-19.

The chain employs TRBV28 and TRBJ2-5; 13 bases fit TRBD2. With 8 bases clipped from V and 3 bases from J, the junction kept 9 bases outside the gene matches. This CDR3 has 16 residues. In germline, CDR1 is MDHEN, CDR2 SYDVKM. The CDR3 loop is CASLTSGRALEETQYF. The CDR3 DNA is TGTGCCAGCTTAACTAGCGGGAGGGCCCTCGAAGAGACCCAGTACTTC.

The rearrangement uses TRBV12-3 or TRBV12-4 and TRBJ2-7; tentative D call: TRBD1 (6 bases). Deletions cut 6 bases from V and 5 bases from J, with 11 bases between. This CDR3 has 12 residues. In DNA form, the CDR3 reads TGTGCCAGCAGCCCAGGGGTACACGAGCAGTACTTC. Translating it yields CASSPGVHEQYF.

This clone has just a few counts. The chain links TRBV29-1 to TRBJ1-1; 11 bases map to TRBD1. CDR3 size: 13 residues. The germline V gene has CDR1 SQVTM and CDR2 ANQGSEA. CDR3 coding DNA: TGCAAAAATGGACAGGGGGCTTTCACTGAAGCTTTCTTT. Protein product: CKNGQGAFTEAFF.

The chain couples TRBV27 to TRBJ2-2; 9 bases match TRBD1. With V trimmed by 5 bases and J by 7 bases, 5 bases remained unmatched. This CDR3 is built from 14 residues. CDR1 is MNHEY and CDR2 is SMNVEV in the germline V gene (reference sequence). The CDR3 DNA reads as TGTGCCAGCAGTACCGGGACAGGGAGCGGGGAGCTGTTTTTT. This encodes CASSTGTGSGELFF.

The rearrangement joins TRBV5-1 to TRBJ2-5, with 11 bases fitting TRBD2. With 4 bases clipped from V and 5 bases from J, the junction kept 16 bases outside the gene matches. This CDR3 is built from 18 residues. Per the germline V gene, CDR1 is SGHRS and CDR2 is YFSETQ. The CDR3 reads CASSPPTIAGGLGETQYF. CDR3 sequence (DNA): TGCGCCAGCAGCCCGCCGACCATAGCGGGGGGGCTGGGGGAGACCCAGTACTTC. Full variable domain (remainder filled in from reference TRBV5-1 and TRBJ2-5): KAGVTQTPRYLIKTRGQQVTLSCSPISGHRSVSWYQQTPGQGLQFLFEYFSETQRNKGNFPGRFSGRQFSNSRSEMNVSTLELGDSALYLCASSPPTIAGGLGETQYFGPGTRLLVL.

This clone appeared a few times. V is TRBV10-2 and J is TRBJ1-5, with D tentatively TRBD1 (5 bases). Germline assignment: CDR1 WSHSY and CDR2 SAAADI. There are 10 residues in the CDR3. Trimming pared 8 bases from V and 6 bases from J, leaving 5 bases between. The CDR3 DNA sequence: TGCGCCAGCGGGGCTCAGCCCCAGCATTTT. It encodes CASGAQPQHF.

This clone was detected only once. The V and J genes are TRBV11-2 and TRBJ2-3; the D is unclear. The V end was cut by 1 base, the J end by 0 bases, with 11 bases between. The CDR3 has 16 residues. Germline lookup yields CDR1 SGHAT and CDR2 FQNNGV. This CDR3 is CASSLVVIFSTDTQYF. The CDR3 DNA is TGTGCCAGCAGCTTAGTAGTTATATTTAGCACAGATACGCAGTATTTT.

The chain has TRBV6-5 and TRBJ2-3, with 8 positions matching TRBD1. The germline CDR1 and CDR2 sequences are MNHEY and SVGAGI. The CDR3 contains 15 residues. With 6 bases clipped from V and 0 bases from J, the junction kept 5 bases outside the gene matches. The CDR3 DNA is TGTGCCAGCAGCCGGACAGGGAAGAGCACAGATACGCAGTATTTT. Residues: CASSRTGKSTDTQYF.

The CDR3, as DNA: TGCGCCAGCGGACAGGGTTCTGGAAACACCATATATTTT. As protein: CASGQGSGNTIYF. V and J are TRBV23-1 and TRBJ1-3; TRBD1 matches 8 bases. TRBV23-1 is identified as an open reading frame with a role that is uncertain. The V segment lost 8 bases and the J segment 1 base; nucleotides outside the gene matches: 1. This CDR3 comprises 13 residues.

This chain links TRBV7-9 with TRBJ1-1, with 7 bases matching TRBD1. V lost 5 bases to trimming and J lost 7 bases; unmatched junction nucleotides: 4. Germline V gene lookup returns CDR1 SEHNR and CDR2 FQNEAQ (reference sequence). This CDR3 is 12 amino acids long. This CDR3 is CASSPGQREAFF. DNA of the CDR3: TGTGCCAGCAGCCCGGGACAGCGTGAAGCTTTCTTT.

This chain uses TRBV18 with TRBJ1-4, with 10 positions matching TRBD1. This CDR3 has 13 residues. CDR1 and CDR2 from the germline V gene are KGHSH and LQKENI. The trim removed 4 bases at V and 8 bases at J, leaving 1 base unmatched. As DNA, the CDR3 is TGTGCCAGCTCACAGGGACAGGGGGAAAAACTGTTTTTT. It yields the protein CASSQGQGEKLFF.

As DNA, the CDR3 is TGTGCCAGCAGTCCGTATTATGGCCAGGTTAGCGGGGTTTCAGATACGCAGTATTTT. It encodes CASSPYYGQVSGVSDTQYF. The chain couples TRBV28 to TRBJ2-3; TRBD2 matches 8 bases. This CDR3 contains 19 residues. Germline trimming cut 5 bases from V and 4 bases from J; bases unmatched to any gene: 20. CDR1 and CDR2 from the germline V gene are MDHEN and SYDVKM.

The CDR3 loop reads CAWSGPGRAYEQYF. Written as DNA, the CDR3 is TGTGCCTGGAGTGGACCAGGGAGGGCCTACGAGCAGTACTTC. This chain joins TRBV30 and TRBJ2-7; 7 nucleotides align to TRBD2. Germline lookup yields CDR1 GTSNPN and CDR2 SVGIG (reference sequence). The ends lost 1 base at V and 2 bases at J; junction bases unmatched: 5. The CDR3 is 14 residues long.

This clone was seen once. The rearrangement links TRBV15 to TRBJ1-3; 8 nucleotides align to TRBD1. The CDR3 sequence is 16 residues long. The junction had 10 bases not matched to a gene; V was cut back by 5 bases and J by 4 bases. Germline V CDR1 and CDR2: LNHNV, YYDKDF (reference sequence). CDR3 in DNA: TGTGCCACCAGCGACCCGGGACAGGTGAACGGAAACACCATATATTTT. It is translated as CATSDPGQVNGNTIYF.

This clone was detected once. The chain employs TRBV5-1 and TRBJ1-1; 7 positions match TRBD1. Trimming took 4 bases from V and 3 from J; bases not matched to a gene: 9. This CDR3 contains 15 residues. The V gene's germline CDR1 is SGHRS and CDR2 YFSETQ. The DNA for the CDR3 is TGCGCCAGCAGCCCGGGACAGAATTCTTACACTGAAGCTTTCTTT. Its protein is CASSPGQNSYTEAFF.

This chain uses TRBV4-2 with TRBJ1-4, with no clear D. Looked up from germline, CDR1 is LGHNA and CDR2 is YNFKEQ. CDR3 length equals 15 residues. The V end lost 0 bases, the J end lost 5 bases, and 10 bases lay between the germline ends. The CDR3 bases are TGTGCCAGCAGCCAAGATAATAGCAAGAATGAAAAACTGTTTTTT. This sequence encodes CASSQDNSKNEKLFF.

The chain is built from TRBV20-1 and TRBJ1-5; TRBD1 matches at 11 bases. V gave up 3 bases and J gave up 8 bases; unmatched junction bases: 9. CDR3 length equals 15 residues. Germline CDR1 and CDR2: DFQATT and SNEGSKA (reference sequence). The CDR3 reads CSASGTGGVVEPQHF. The DNA for the CDR3 is TGCAGTGCTAGTGGGACAGGGGGTGTTGTGGAGCCCCAGCATTTT.

The chain is built from TRBV25-1 and TRBJ1-2; D unclear. The germline V and J ends were trimmed by 3 bases and 4 bases, with 9 bases remaining between them. The CDR3 loop spans 13 amino acids. Germline V gene sequence: CDR1 MGHDK, CDR2 SYGVNS. CDR3 bases: TGTGCCAGCAGTGAGGGCCCGATCTATGGCTACACCTTC. As protein: CASSEGPIYGYTF.

This clone was seen only once. The V gene is TRBV19, the J gene TRBJ2-3, with 8 bases lining up with TRBD1. Trimming removed 6 bases from V and 2 bases from J; junction bases left unmatched: 7. The CDR3 totals 15 residues. Germline CDR1 reads LNHDA; CDR2 reads SQIVND (reference sequence). This chain's CDR3 is CASRETGASTDTQYF. In DNA, the CDR3 is TGTGCCAGTAGGGAGACAGGGGCCTCCACAGATACGCAGTATTTT.

This clone was counted many times. The CDR3 DNA reads as TGTGCCAGCAGCTTGGGGACAGGGACCGCCGGGGAGCTGTTTTTT. Residues: CASSLGTGTAGELFF. This rearrangement joins TRBV7-3 to TRBJ2-2, with 9 bases that match TRBD1. This CDR3 has 15 amino acids. After removal of 3 bases from V and 6 bases from J, the junction contained 5 bases not matched to a gene. Germline assignment: CDR1 SGHTA and CDR2 FQGTGA.

The chain carries TRBV28 and TRBJ2-1, with TRBD1 identical over 10 bases. This CDR3 comprises 17 residues. Germline V gives CDR1 MDHEN, CDR2 SYDVKM. Germline trimming cut 5 bases from V and 14 bases from J; bases unmatched to any gene: 21. CDR3 sequence reads: CASSAPIKGQGSEGEFF. CDR3 DNA: TGTGCCAGCAGTGCCCCGATCAAGGGACAGGGGTCCGAGGGGGAGTTCTTC.

This clone was counted a single time. CDR3 sequence reads: CASSIETVGSYEQYF. CDR3 in DNA: TGTGCCAGTAGTATAGAGACAGTAGGGTCCTACGAGCAGTACTTC. The chain has TRBV19 and TRBJ2-7, with D possibly matching TRBD1 (5 bases). The CDR3 spans 15 residues. CDR1 is LNHDA and CDR2 is SQIVND in the germline V gene (reference sequence). Deletions cut 0 bases from V and 1 base from J, with 10 bases between.

The V and J genes are TRBV30 and TRBJ1-2, with 7 bases that match TRBD1. The trim removed 2 bases at V and 5 bases at J, leaving 5 bases unmatched. Germline CDR1 and CDR2: GTSNPN and SVGIG (reference sequence). The CDR3 has 13 amino acids. CDR3 sequence (DNA): TGTGCCTGGAGTACGGGACAGTCTTATGGCTACACCTTC. Translation: CAWSTGQSYGYTF. Drawing the rest from reference TRBV30 and TRBJ1-2, the complete variable domain is SQTIHQWPATLVQPVGSPLSLECTVEGTSNPNLYWYRQAAGRGLQLLFYSVGIGQISSEVPQNLSASRPQDRQFILSSKKLLLSDSGFYLCAWSTGQSYGYTFGSGTRLTVV.

This clone was seen just once. The chain uses TRBV29-1 and TRBJ2-7; a weak D match, TRBD1 (5 bases). Germline V CDR1 and CDR2: SQVTM, ANQGSEA. This CDR3 has 12 amino acids. V was clipped by 3 bases and J by 9 bases, with 15 bases between them. The CDR3 region has the DNA TGCAGCGTTGAGGCCGGATCCCAGGGGCAGTACTTC. Amino acids: CSVEAGSQGQYF.